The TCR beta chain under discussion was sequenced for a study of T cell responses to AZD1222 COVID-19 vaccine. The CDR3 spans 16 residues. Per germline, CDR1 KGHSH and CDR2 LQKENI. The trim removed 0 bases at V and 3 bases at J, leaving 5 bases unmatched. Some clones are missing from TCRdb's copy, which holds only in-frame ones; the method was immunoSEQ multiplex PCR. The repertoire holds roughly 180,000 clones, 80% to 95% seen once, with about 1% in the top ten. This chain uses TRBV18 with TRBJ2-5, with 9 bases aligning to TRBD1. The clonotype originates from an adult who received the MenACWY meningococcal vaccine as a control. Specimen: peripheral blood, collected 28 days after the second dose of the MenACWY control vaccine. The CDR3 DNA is TGTGCCAGCTCACCACCTTCAGGGACAGGGAAAGAGACCCAGTACTTC. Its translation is CASSPPSGTGKETQYF.